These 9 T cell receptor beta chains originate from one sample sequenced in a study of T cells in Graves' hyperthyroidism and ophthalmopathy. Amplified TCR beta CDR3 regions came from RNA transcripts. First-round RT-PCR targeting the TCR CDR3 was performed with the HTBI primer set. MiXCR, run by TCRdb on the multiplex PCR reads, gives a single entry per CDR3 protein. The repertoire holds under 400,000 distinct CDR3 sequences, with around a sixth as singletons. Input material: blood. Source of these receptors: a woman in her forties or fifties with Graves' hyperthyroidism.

CDR3: CASSPGGQGGYNEQFF. As DNA, the CDR3 is TGTGCCAGCTCACCCGGAGGACAGGGTGGCTACAATGAGCAGTTCTTC. The chain recombines TRBV18 with TRBJ2-1, with TRBD1 identical over 8 bases. The CDR3 runs 16 residues. The junction had 7 bases not matched to a gene; V was cut back by 3 bases and J by 3 bases. Looked up from germline, CDR1 is KGHSH and CDR2 is LQKENI.

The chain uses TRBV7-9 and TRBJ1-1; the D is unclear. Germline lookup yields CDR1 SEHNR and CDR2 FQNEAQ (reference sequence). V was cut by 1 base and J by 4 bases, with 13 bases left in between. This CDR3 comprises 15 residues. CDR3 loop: CASSLVGFSITEAFF. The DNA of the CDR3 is TGTGCCAGCAGCTTAGTAGGGTTTAGTATCACTGAAGCTTTCTTT.

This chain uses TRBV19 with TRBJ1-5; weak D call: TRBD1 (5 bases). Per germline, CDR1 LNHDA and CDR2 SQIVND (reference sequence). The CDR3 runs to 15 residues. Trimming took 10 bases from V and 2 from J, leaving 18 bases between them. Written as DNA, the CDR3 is TGTGCCACTGAATGGAGGTGGGGCGGCAATCAGCCCCAGCATTTT. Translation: CATEWRWGGNQPQHF.

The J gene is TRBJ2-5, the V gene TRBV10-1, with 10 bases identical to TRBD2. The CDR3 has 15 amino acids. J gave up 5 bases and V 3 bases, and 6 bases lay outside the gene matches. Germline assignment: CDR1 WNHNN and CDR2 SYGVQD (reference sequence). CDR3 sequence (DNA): TGCGCCAGCAGTGACCAGCGGGAGGGCCACGAGACCCAGTACTTC. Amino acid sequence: CASSDQREGHETQYF.

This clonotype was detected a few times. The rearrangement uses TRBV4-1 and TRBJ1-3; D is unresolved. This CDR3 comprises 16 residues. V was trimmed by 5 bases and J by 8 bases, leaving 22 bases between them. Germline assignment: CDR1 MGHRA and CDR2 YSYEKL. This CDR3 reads CASSSSHGMTSDTIYF. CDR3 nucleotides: TGCGCCAGCAGCTCATCACATGGTATGACTTCGGACACCATATATTTT.

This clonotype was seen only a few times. The CDR3 spells CASSENWEPQHF. CDR3 nucleotide sequence: TGTGCCAGCAGTGAAAATTGGGAGCCCCAGCATTTT. The rearrangement links TRBV2 to TRBJ1-5; no firm D call. The V end lost 2 bases, the J end lost 8 bases, and 7 bases lay between the germline ends. This CDR3 has 12 amino acids. The germline CDR1 and CDR2 sequences are SNHLY and FYNNEI. Drawing the rest from reference TRBV2 and TRBJ1-5, the complete variable domain is EPEVTQTPSHQVTQMGQEVILRCVPISNHLYFYWYRQILGQKVEFLVSFYNNEISEKSEIFDDQFSVERPDGSNFTLKIRSTKLEDSAMYFCASSENWEPQHFGDGTRLSIL.

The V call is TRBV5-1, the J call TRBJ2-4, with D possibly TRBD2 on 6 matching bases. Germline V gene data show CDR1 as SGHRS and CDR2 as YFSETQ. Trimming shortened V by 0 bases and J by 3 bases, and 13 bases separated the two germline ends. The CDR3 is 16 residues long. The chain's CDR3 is CASSLGDSSGKNIQYF. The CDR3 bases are TGCGCCAGCAGCTTGGGGGACTCAAGCGGCAAAAACATTCAGTACTTC.

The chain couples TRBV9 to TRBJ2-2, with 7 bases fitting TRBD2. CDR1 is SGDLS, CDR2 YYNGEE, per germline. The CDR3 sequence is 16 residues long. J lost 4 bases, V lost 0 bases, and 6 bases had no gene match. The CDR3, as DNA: TGTGCCAGCAGCGTAGCTCTAGCGGAGACCACCGGGGAGCTGTTTTTT. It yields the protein CASSVALAETTGELFF.

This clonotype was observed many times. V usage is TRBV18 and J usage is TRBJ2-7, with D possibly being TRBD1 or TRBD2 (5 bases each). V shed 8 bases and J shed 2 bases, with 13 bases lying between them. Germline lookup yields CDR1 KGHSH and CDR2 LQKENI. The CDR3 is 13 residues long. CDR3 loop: CASTRDGAYEQYF. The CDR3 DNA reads TGTGCCAGCACCCGGGACGGAGCCTACGAGCAGTACTTC.